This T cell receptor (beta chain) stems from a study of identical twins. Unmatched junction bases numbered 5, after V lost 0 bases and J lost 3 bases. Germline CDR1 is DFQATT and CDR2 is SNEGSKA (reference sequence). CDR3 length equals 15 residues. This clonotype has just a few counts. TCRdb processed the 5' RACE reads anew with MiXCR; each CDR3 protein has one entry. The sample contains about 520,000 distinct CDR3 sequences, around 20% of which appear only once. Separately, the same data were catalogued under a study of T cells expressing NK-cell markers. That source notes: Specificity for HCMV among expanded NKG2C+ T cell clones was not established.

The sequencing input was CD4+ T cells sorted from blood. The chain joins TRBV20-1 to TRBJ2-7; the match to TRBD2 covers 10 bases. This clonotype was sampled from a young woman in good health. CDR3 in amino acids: CSARDRPSGSYEQYF. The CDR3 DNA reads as TGCAGTGCTAGAGATAGGCCTAGCGGGAGCTACGAGCAGTACTTC.